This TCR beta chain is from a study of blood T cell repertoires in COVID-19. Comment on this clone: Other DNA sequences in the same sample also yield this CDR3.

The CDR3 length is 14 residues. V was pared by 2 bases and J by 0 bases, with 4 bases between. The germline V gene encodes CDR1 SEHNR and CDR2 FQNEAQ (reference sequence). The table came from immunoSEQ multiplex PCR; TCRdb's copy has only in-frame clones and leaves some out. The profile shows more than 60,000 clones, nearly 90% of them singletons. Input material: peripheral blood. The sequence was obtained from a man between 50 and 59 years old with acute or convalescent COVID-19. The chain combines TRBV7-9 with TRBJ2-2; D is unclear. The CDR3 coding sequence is TGTGCCAGCAGCTTACGGGCGAACACCGGGGAGCTGTTTTTT. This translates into CASSLRANTGELFF.